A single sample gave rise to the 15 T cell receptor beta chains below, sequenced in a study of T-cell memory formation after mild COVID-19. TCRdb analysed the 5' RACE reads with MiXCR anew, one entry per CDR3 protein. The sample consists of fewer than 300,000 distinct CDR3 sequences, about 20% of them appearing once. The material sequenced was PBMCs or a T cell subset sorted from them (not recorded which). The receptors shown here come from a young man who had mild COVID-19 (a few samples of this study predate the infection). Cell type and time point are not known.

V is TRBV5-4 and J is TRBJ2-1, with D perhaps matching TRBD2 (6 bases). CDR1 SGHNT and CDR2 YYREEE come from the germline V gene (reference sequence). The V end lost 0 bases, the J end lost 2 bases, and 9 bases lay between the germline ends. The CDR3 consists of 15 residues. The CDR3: CASSLDWGAYNEQFF. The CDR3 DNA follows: TGTGCCAGCAGCTTGGATTGGGGGGCCTACAATGAGCAGTTCTTC. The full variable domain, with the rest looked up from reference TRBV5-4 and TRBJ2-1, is ETGVTQSPTHLIKTRGQQVTLRCSSQSGHNTVSWYQQALGQGPQFIFQYYREEENGRGNFPPRFSGLQFPNYSSELNVNALELDDSALYLCASSLDWGAYNEQFFGPGTRLTVL.

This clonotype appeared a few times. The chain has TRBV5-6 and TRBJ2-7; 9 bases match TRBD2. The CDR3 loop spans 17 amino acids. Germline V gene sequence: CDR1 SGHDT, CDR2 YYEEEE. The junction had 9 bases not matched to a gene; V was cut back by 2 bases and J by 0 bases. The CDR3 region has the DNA TGTGCCAGCAGCTTTCGGCTTGGCGGGGGGGCCTCCTACGAGCAGTACTTC. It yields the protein CASSFRLGGGASYEQYF.

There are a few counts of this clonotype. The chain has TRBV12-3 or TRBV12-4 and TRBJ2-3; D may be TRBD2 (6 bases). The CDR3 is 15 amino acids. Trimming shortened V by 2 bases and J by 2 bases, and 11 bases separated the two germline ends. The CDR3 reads CASSLRAGTTDTQYF. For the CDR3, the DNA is TGTGCCAGCAGTTTACGGGCGGGGACCACAGATACGCAGTATTTT.

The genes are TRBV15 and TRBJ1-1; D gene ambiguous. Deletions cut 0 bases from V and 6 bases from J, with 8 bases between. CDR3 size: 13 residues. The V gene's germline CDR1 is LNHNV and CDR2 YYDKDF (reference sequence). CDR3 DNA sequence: TGTGCCACCAGCAGAGATTTTGTCTCTGAAGCTTTCTTT. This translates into CATSRDFVSEAFF.

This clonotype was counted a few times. Here the CDR3 DNA reads TGTGCCAGCAGCAGAGAACAGAATTCACCCCTCCACTTT. Protein: CASSREQNSPLHF. The chain combines TRBV7-9 with TRBJ1-6; no reliable D call. With 5 bases removed from V and 7 bases from J, the gap between germline ends came to 9 bases. Germline assignment: CDR1 SEHNR and CDR2 FQNEAQ (reference sequence). The CDR3 is made up of 13 amino acids.

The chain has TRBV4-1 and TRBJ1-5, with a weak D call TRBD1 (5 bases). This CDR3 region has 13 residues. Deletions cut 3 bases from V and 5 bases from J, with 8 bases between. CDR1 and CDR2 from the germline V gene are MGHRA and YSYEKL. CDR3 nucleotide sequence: TGCGCCAGCAGCCAGACAGATTATCAGCCCCAGCATTTT. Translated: CASSQTDYQPQHF.

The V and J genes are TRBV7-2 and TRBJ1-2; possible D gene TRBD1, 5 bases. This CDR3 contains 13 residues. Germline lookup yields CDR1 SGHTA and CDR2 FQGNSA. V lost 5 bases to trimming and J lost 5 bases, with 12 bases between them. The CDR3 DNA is TGTGCCAGCAGCCAAGGGGCAGGTTATGGCTACACCTTC. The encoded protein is CASSQGAGYGYTF.

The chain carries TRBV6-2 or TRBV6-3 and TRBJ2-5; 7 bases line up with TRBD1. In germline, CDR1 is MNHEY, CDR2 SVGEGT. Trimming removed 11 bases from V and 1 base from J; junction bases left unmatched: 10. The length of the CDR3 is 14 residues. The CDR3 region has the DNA TGTGCCGTATGGGACAGTAGACTCCAAGAGACCCAGTACTTC. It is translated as CAVWDSRLQETQYF.

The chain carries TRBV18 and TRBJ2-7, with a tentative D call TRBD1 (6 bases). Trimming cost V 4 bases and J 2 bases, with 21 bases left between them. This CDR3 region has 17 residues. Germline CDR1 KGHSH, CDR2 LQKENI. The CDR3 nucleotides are TGTGCCAGCTCACACTTTGAATCAACAGGGATCGCCTACGAGCAGTACTTC. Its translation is CASSHFESTGIAYEQYF.

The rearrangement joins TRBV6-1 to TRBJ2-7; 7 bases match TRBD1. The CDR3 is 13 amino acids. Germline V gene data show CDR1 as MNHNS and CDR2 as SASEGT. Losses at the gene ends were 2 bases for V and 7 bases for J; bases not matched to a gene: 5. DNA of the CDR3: TGTGCCAGCAGTGAAAGACAGGGTAGGGAGCAGTACGTC. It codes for CASSERQGREQYV.

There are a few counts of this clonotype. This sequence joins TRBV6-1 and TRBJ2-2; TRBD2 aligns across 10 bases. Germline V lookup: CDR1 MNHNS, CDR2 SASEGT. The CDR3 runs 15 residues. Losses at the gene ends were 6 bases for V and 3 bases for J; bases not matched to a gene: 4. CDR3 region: CASRPSGGYTGELFF. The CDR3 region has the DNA TGTGCCAGCAGACCTAGCGGGGGTTACACCGGGGAGCTGTTTTTT.

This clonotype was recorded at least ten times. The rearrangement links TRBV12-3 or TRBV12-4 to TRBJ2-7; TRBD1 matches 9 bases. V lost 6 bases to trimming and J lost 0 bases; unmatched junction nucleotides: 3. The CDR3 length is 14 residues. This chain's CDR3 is CASSRQGGSYEQYF. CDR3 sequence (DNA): TGTGCCAGCAGCCGACAGGGGGGCTCCTACGAGCAGTACTTC.

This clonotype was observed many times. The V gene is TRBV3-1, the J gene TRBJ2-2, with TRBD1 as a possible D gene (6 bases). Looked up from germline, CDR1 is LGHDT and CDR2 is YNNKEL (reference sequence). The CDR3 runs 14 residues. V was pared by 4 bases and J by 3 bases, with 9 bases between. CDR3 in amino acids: CASSPPGDTGELFF. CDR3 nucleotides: TGTGCCAGCAGCCCCCCAGGGGACACCGGGGAGCTGTTTTTT. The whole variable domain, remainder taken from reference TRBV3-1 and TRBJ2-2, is DTAVSQTPKYLVTQMGNDKSIKCEQNLGHDTMYWYKQDSKKFLKIMFSYNNKELIINETVPNRFSPKSPDKAHLNLHINSLELGDSAVYFCASSPPGDTGELFFGEGSRLTVL.

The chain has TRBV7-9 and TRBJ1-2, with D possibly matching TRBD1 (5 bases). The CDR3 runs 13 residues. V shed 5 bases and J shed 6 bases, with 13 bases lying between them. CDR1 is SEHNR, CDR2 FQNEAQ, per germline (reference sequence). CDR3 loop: CASSPGQSHGYTF. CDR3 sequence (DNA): TGTGCCAGCAGCCCGGGGCAGAGTCATGGCTACACCTTC.

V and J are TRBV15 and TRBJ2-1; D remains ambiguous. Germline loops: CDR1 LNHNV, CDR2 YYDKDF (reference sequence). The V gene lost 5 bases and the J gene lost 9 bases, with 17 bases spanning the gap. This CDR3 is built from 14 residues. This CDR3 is CATSLLPPVGEQFF. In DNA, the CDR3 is TGTGCCACCAGCTTGCTCCCCCCCGTGGGTGAGCAGTTCTTC.